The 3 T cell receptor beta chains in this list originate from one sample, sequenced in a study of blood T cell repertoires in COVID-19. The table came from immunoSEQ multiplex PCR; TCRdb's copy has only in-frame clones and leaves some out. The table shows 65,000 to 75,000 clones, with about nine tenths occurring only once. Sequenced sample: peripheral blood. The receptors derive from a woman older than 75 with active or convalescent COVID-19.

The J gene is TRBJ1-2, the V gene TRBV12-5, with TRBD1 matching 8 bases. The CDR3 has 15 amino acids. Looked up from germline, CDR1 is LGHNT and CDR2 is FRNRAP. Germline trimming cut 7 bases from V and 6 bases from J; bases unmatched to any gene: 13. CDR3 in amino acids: CASAPLDREGHGYTF. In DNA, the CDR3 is TGTGCTAGTGCCCCTTTGGACAGGGAGGGCCATGGCTACACCTTC.

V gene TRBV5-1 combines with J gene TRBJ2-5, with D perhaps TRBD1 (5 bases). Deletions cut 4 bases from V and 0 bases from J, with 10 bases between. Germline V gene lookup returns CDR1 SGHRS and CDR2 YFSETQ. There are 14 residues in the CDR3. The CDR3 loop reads CASSPTAYQETQYF. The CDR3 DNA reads TGCGCCAGCAGCCCGACAGCATACCAAGAGACCCAGTACTTC.

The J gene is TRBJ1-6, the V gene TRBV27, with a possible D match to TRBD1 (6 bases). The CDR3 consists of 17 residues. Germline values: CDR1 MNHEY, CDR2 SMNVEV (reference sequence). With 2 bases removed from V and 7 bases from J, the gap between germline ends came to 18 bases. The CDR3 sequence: CASSLLGRGGHNSPLHF. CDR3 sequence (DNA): TGTGCCAGCAGTTTACTGGGCCGGGGGGGGCACAATTCACCCCTCCACTTT.